This T cell receptor (beta chain) was sequenced during a study of blood T cell repertoires in COVID-19. Original methodology: Amplification of reference gene primers provided the estimated nucleated cell counts. Data came from immunoSEQ multiplex PCR; TCRdb stores just in-frame clones and leaves some out. V and J calls and clone size are those listed in that table; D and trimming were worked out from the DNA. The sample has 150,000 to 200,000 clones; 80% to 90% are singletons. Deletions cut 4 bases from V and 5 bases from J, with 21 bases between. The CDR3 runs 16 residues. CDR1 is KGHSH, CDR2 LQKENI, per germline.

The receptor was isolated from a young man with active or convalescent COVID-19. The source material was peripheral blood. V and J are TRBV18 and TRBJ2-7, with D perhaps matching TRBD2 (5 bases). In DNA form, the CDR3 reads TGTGCCAGCTCACTAGCGACACCTACAGCGATGAACGAGCAGTACTTC. Translation gives CASSLATPTAMNEQYF.